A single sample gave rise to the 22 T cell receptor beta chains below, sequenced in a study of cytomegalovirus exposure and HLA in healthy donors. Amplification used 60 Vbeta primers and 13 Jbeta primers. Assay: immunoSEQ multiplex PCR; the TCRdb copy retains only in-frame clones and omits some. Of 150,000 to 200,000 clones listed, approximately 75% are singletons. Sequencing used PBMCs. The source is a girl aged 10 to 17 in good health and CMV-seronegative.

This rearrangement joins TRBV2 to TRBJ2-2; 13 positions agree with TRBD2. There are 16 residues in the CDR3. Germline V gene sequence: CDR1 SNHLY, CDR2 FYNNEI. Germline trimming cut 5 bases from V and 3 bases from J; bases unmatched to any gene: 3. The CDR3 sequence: CASSSGTSGDTGELFF. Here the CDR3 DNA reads TGTGCCAGCAGTTCCGGGACTAGCGGGGACACCGGGGAGCTGTTTTTT.

The CDR3 spells CASSTDRLYGYTF. DNA of the CDR3: TGTGCCAGCAGCACGGACAGGCTCTATGGCTACACCTTC. V usage is TRBV28 and J usage is TRBJ1-2; 7 nucleotides agree with TRBD1. CDR1 is MDHEN, CDR2 SYDVKM, per germline. V lost 6 bases to trimming and J lost 4 bases; unmatched junction nucleotides: 5. The CDR3 is made up of 13 amino acids.

CDR3 nucleotide sequence: TGTGCCAGCATTAAACAGACAGGGGTAAATGAAAAACTGTTTTTT. Its translation: CASIKQTGVNEKLFF. The genes are TRBV2 and TRBJ1-4; 8 bases are shared with TRBD1. The trim removed 7 bases at V and 5 bases at J, leaving 9 bases unmatched. The V gene's germline CDR1 is SNHLY and CDR2 FYNNEI. The CDR3 length is 15 residues.

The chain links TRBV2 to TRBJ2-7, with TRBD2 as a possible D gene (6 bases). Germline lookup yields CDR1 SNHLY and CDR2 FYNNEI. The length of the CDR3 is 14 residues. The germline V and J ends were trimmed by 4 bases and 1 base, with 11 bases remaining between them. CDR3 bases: TGTGCCAGCAGTGGCTTTCGGGGGTCCTACGAGCAGTACTTC. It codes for CASSGFRGSYEQYF.

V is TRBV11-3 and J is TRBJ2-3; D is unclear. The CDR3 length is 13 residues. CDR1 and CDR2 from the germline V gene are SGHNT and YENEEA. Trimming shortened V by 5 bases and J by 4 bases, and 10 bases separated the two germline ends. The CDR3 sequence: CASSPQFADTQYF. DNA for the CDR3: TGTGCCAGCAGCCCTCAGTTTGCAGATACGCAGTATTTT.

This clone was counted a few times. For the CDR3, the DNA is TGTGCCAGCAGCCCAGAAGCGGGGGGCGTAGATGAGCAGTTCTTC. Its protein is CASSPEAGGVDEQFF. This chain connects TRBV4-2 to TRBJ2-1; 9 positions agree with TRBD2. Germline V gene lookup returns CDR1 LGHNA and CDR2 YNFKEQ. This CDR3 contains 15 residues. The ends lost 4 bases at V and 8 bases at J; junction bases unmatched: 9.

The CDR3 region has the DNA TGTGCTAGTGGTTTAGAGGGGCGGGGAAGTCAGCCCCAGCATTTT. It specifies CASGLEGRGSQPQHF. V and J are TRBV12-5 and TRBJ1-5; D is perhaps TRBD1 (5 bases). Per germline, CDR1 LGHNT and CDR2 FRNRAP. This CDR3 is 15 amino acids long. V lost 3 bases and J lost 6, with 15 bases in between.

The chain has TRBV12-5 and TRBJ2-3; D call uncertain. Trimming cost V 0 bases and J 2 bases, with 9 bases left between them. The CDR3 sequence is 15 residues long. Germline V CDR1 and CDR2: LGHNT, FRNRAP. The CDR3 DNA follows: TGTGCTAGTGGTTTGGTACAGACCCCCACAGATACGCAGTATTTT. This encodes CASGLVQTPTDTQYF.

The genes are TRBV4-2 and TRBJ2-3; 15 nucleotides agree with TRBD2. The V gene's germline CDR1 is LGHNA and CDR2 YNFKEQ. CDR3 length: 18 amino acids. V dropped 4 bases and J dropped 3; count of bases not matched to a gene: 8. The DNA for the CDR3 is TGTGCCAGCAGCCTATCGAGGACTAGCGGGGGGGCGACAGATACGCAGTATTTT. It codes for CASSLSRTSGGATDTQYF.

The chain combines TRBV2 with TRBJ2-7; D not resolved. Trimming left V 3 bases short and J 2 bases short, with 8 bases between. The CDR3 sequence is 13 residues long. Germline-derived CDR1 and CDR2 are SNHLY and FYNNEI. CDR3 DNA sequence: TGTGCCAGCAGTGACTGGGCCACCTACGAGCAGTACTTC. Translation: CASSDWATYEQYF.

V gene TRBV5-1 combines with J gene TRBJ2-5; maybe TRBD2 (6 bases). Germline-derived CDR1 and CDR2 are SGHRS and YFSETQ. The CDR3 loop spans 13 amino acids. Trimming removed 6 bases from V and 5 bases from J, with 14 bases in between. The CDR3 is CASTQRRGETQYF. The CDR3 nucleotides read TGCGCCAGCACCCAGCGCCGGGGGGAGACCCAGTACTTC. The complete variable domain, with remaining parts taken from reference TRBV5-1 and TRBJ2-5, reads KAGVTQTPRYLIKTRGQQVTLSCSPISGHRSVSWYQQTPGQGLQFLFEYFSETQRNKGNFPGRFSGRQFSNSRSEMNVSTLELGDSALYLCASTQRRGETQYFGPGTRLLVL.

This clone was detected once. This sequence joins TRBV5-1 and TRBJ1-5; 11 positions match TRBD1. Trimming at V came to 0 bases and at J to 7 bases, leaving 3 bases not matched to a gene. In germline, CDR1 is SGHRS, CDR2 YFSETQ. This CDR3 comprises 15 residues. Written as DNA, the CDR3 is TGCGCCAGCAGCTTGGAGGGACAGGGGGGACAGCCCCAGCATTTT. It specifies CASSLEGQGGQPQHF.

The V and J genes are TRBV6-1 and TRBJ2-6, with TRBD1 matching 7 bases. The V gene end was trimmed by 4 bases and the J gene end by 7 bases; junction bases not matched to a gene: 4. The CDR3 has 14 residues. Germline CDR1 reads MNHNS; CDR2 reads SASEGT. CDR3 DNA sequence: TGTGCCAGCAGTGCGAGACAGGGTGCCAACGTCCTGACTTTC. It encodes CASSARQGANVLTF.

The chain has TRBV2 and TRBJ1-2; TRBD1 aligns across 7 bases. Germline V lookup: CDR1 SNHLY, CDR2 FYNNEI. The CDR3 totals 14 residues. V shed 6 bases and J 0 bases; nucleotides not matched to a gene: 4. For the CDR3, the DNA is TGTGCCAGCAGAGACGGGACAGCTAACTATGGCTACACCTTC. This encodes CASRDGTANYGYTF.

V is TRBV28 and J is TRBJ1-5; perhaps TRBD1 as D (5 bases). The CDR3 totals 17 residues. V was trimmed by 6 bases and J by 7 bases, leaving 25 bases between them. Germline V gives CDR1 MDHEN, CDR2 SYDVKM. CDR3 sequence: CASSPSETVGAGQPQHF. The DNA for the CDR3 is TGTGCCAGCAGCCCGAGTGAGACAGTTGGAGCGGGCCAGCCCCAGCATTTT.

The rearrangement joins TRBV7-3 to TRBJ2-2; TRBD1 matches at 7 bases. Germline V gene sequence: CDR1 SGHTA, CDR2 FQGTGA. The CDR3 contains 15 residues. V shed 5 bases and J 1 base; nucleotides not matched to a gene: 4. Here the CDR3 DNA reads TGTGCCAGCAGCCAAGACAGGGAGAACACCGGGGAGCTGTTTTTT. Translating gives CASSQDRENTGELFF.

The CDR3 loop is CASSLASRSSYNEQFF. The CDR3 DNA is TGTGCCAGCAGTTTGGCCTCAAGGAGCTCCTACAATGAGCAGTTCTTC. The genes are TRBV27 and TRBJ2-1; D not resolved. V dropped 3 bases and J dropped 0 bases, with 12 bases sitting between them. Germline CDR1 and CDR2: MNHEY and SMNVEV (reference sequence). This CDR3 is 16 amino acids long.

CDR3 sequence: CASSPHWGGNEQFF. The DNA for the CDR3 is TGTGCCAGCAGCCCTCACTGGGGGGGGAATGAGCAGTTCTTC. The V gene is TRBV9, the J gene TRBJ2-1, with 7 bases that match TRBD2. Losses at the gene ends were 4 bases for V and 7 bases for J; bases not matched to a gene: 8. The CDR3 is 14 residues long. Germline loops: CDR1 SGDLS, CDR2 YYNGEE.

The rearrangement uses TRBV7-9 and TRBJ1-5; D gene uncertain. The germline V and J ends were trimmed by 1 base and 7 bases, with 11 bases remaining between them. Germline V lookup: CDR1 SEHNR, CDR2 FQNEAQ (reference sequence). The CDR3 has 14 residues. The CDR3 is CASSLESGSQPQHF. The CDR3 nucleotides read TGTGCCAGCAGCTTAGAGTCGGGAAGCCAGCCCCAGCATTTT.

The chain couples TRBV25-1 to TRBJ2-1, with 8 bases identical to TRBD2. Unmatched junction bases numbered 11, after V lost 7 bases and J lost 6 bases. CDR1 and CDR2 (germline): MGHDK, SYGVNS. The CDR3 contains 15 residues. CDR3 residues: CASNSRGGASNEQFF. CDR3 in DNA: TGTGCCAGCAACTCTCGGGGGGGGGCCAGCAATGAGCAGTTCTTC.

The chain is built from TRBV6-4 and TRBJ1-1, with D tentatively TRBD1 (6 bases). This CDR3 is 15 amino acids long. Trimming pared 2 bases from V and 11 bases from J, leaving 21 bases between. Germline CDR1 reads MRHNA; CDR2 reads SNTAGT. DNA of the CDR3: TGTGCCAGCAGTGACCTAAGGGCAGCAGGGGCTGGGGCTTTCTTT. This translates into CASSDLRAAGAGAFF.

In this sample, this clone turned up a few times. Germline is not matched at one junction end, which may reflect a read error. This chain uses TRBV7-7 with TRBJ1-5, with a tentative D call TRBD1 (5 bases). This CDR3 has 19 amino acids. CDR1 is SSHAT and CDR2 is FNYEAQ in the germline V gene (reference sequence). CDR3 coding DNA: TGTGCTAGCAGCTTAGCGAGGCAGGGTCGGCTCGGTAGCAATCAGCCCCAGCATTTT. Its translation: CASSLARQGRLGSNQPQHF.